This entry lists 6 T cell receptor beta chains sequenced from one sample in a study of radiation and T cells in renal cell carcinoma. The assay was immunoSEQ multiplex PCR, and TCRdb's table has in-frame clones only and misses some. The sample records approximately 16,000 clones, approximately 50% being singletons. Treatment in this sample: treatment-naive control, cytoreductive nephrectomy. The source material was tumor tissue, sampled from a patient whose treatment was nephrectomy without radiotherapy. The receptors originated from a man in his forties or fifties with renal cell carcinoma.

This rearrangement joins TRBV27 to TRBJ1-6; D remains unclear. The ends were cut back, 2 bases at V and 8 bases at J, with 7 bases in the middle. The CDR3 extends over 13 amino acids. CDR1 MNHEY and CDR2 SMNVEV come from the germline V gene (reference sequence). CDR3 DNA: TGTGCCAGCAGTTTACGAGACTATTCACCCCTCCACTTT. Amino acids: CASSLRDYSPLHF.

Ten or more counts support this clone. The chain joins TRBV4-3 to TRBJ2-7; TRBD1 aligns across 7 bases. V trimming: 2 bases; J trimming: 5 bases; junction bases outside the gene matches: 3. Germline V gives CDR1 LGHNA, CDR2 YSLEER. The CDR3 length is 13 residues. The CDR3 nucleotides read TGCGCCAGCAGCCAATACGGGACAGACGAGCAGTACTTC. Amino acids: CASSQYGTDEQYF.

The J gene is TRBJ2-6, the V gene TRBV7-2, with D perhaps assigned TRBD1 or TRBD2 (7 bases each). Trimming pared 5 bases from V and 0 bases from J, leaving 14 bases between. CDR1 and CDR2 from the germline V gene are SGHTA and FQGNSA. The CDR3 length is 17 residues. The CDR3 DNA follows: TGTGCCAGCAGCATACAGGGGAGGGCCTCTGGGGCCAACGTCCTGACTTTC. As protein: CASSIQGRASGANVLTF.

V is TRBV4-3 and J is TRBJ1-1; no firm D call. Germline CDR1 LGHNA, CDR2 YSLEER. The CDR3 extends over 13 amino acids. V lost 8 bases to trimming and J lost 6 bases, with 16 bases between them. CDR3 region: CASGREETAEAFF. The CDR3 DNA reads TGCGCCAGCGGTCGGGAAGAAACGGCTGAAGCTTTCTTT.

V gene TRBV2 combines with J gene TRBJ1-1; D is possibly TRBD1 (6 bases). Germline V CDR1 and CDR2: SNHLY, FYNNEI. This CDR3 region has 15 residues. V lost 3 bases to trimming and J lost 1 base, with 12 bases between them. The CDR3 protein is CASSEDSGTNTEAFF. The CDR3, as DNA: TGTGCCAGCAGTGAGGACAGCGGCACGAACACTGAAGCTTTCTTT.

The rearrangement uses TRBV27 and TRBJ2-5, with 8 positions matching TRBD1. V dropped 4 bases and J dropped 3; count of bases not matched to a gene: 10. Germline V gene lookup returns CDR1 MNHEY and CDR2 SMNVEV (reference sequence). The length of the CDR3 is 16 residues. The CDR3 reads CASSSPTGDGEETQYF. CDR3 in DNA: TGTGCCAGCAGTTCACCGACAGGGGATGGTGAAGAGACCCAGTACTTC.